The 2 T cell receptor beta chains below come from one sample, sequenced in a study of cytomegalovirus exposure and HLA in healthy donors. The primer mix had 60 Vbeta and 13 Jbeta primers. Only in-frame clones appear in the TCRdb table, and some are missing; sequencing was by immunoSEQ multiplex PCR. In the table there are approximately 120,000 clones, 73% of which are singletons. Source material: PBMCs. The receptor set was obtained from a man aged 55 to 69 in good health and CMV-seropositive.

The chain recombines TRBV2 with TRBJ2-3; a weak D match, TRBD2 (7 bases). Trimming removed 3 bases from V and 3 bases from J, with 10 bases in between. The CDR3 is made up of 14 amino acids. Germline CDR1 reads SNHLY; CDR2 reads FYNNEI. CDR3 sequence reads: CASSDGGRTDTQYF. The CDR3 DNA reads TGTGCCAGCAGTGACGGGGGGCGGACAGATACGCAGTATTTT.

The chain links TRBV6-1 to TRBJ1-2; D unresolved. Germline V gives CDR1 MNHNS, CDR2 SASEGT. V lost 2 bases and J lost 8, with 24 bases in between. The CDR3 runs 17 residues. The CDR3 is CASSEKSGLGSNSGYTF. For the CDR3, the DNA is TGTGCCAGCAGTGAAAAGTCGGGATTGGGGTCCAATAGCGGCTACACCTTC.